The clone carrying this T cell receptor beta chain was counted once. As yet, its antigen is unknown. Sequencing used immunoSEQ multiplex PCR; TCRdb keeps in-frame clones, though not all of them. Counted here are around 35,000 clones, approximately 87% occurring once; the ten biggest clones make up around 2.7%. This CDR3 region has 14 residues. CDR1 and CDR2 from the germline V gene are SGHAT and FQDESV (reference sequence). Between the trimmed V and J ends, which lost 0 bases and 2 bases, there was a span of 5 bases. The data stem from a study of lymphopenia after photon versus proton radiotherapy. Study-level findings and limits: In patients who died, overall survival fell as post-nadir TCR diversity dropped more. After the lymphocyte nadir, photon-treated repertoires showed oligoclonal expansion, especially of CD8+ Temra cells. Proton therapy kept repertoires fairly stable, unlike photons, which gained effector/memory cells.

The receptor was isolated from a man over 45 with gastric cancer. The gene calls are TRBV11-1 and TRBJ2-1, with D uncertain. The sequences come from peripheral blood, collected from a patient treated with photon-based radiotherapy. For the CDR3, the DNA is TGTGCCAGCAGCTTAGCCGGTACCTACAATGAGCAGTTCTTC. It specifies CASSLAGTYNEQFF. Combining the CDR3 with reference TRBV11-1 and TRBJ2-1 gives the whole variable domain EAEVAQSPRYKITEKSQAVAFWCDPISGHATLYWYRQILGQGPELLVQFQDESVVDDSQLPKDRFSAERLKGVDSTLKIQPAELGDSAMYLCASSLAGTYNEQFFGPGTRLTVL.